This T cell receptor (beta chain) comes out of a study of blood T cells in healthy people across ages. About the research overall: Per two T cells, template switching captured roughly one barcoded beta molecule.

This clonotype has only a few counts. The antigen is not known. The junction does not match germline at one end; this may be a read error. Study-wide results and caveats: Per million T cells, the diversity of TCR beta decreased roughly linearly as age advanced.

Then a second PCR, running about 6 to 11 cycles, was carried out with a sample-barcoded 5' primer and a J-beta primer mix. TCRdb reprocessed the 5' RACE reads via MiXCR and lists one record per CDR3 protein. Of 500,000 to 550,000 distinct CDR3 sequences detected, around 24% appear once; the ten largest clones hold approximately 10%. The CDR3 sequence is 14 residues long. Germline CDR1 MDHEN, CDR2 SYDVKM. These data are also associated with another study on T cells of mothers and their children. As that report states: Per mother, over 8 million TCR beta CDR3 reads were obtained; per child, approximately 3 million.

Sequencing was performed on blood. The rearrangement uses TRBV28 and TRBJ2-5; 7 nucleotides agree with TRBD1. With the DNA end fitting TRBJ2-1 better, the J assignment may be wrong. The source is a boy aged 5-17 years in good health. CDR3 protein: CASLGTERHNEQFF. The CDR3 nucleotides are TGTGCCAGCCTTGGGACAGAAAGACACAACGAGCAGTTCTTC.